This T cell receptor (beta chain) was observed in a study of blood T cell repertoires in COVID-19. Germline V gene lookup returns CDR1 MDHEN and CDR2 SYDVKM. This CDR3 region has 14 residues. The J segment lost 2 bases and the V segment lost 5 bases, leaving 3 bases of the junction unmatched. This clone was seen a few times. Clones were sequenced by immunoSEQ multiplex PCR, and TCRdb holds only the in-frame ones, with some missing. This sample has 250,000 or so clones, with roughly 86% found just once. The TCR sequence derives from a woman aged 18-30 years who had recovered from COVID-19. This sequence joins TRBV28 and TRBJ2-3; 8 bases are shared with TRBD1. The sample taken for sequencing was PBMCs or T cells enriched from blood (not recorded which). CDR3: CASSMTGDTDTQYF. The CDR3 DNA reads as TGTGCCAGCAGTATGACAGGGGACACAGATACGCAGTATTTT.